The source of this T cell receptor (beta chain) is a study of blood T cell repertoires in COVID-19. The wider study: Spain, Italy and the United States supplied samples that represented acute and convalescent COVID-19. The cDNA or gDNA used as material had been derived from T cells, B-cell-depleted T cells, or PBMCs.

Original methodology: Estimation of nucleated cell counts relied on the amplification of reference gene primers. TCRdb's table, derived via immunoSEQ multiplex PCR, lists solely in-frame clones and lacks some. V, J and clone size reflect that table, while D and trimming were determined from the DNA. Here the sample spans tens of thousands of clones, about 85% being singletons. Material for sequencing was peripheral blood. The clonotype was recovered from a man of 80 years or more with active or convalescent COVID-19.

The CDR3 DNA is TGTGCCAGCTCACCCGCAGGCTCTAATTCACCCCTCCACTTT. Encoded protein: CASSPAGSNSPLHF. J is TRBJ1-6 and V is TRBV18; D unresolved. Germline assignment: CDR1 KGHSH and CDR2 LQKENI. CDR3 size: 14 residues. V shed 3 bases and J shed 6 bases, with 9 bases lying between them.